These 30 T cell receptor beta chains were sequenced from one sample in a study of PD-L1 blockade in urothelial cancer. Measured with immunoSEQ multiplex PCR; TCRdb has only the in-frame clones, and not every one. The sample records around 50,000 clones, about 88% being singletons. Regarding time point: peripheral blood 6 weeks after treatment start. The specimen was PBMCs, collected around atezolizumab (anti-PD-L1) treatment. All receptors derive from a man aged 55-75 years with urothelial cancer.

V and J are TRBV5-1 and TRBJ1-1; the D gene is possibly TRBD1 (6 bases). Germline lookup yields CDR1 SGHRS and CDR2 YFSETQ. The germline V and J ends were trimmed by 0 bases and 8 bases, with 11 bases remaining between them. The CDR3 covers 13 residues. The CDR3 spells CASSLGGLGEAFF. The CDR3 coding sequence is TGCGCCAGCAGCTTGGGGGGGCTAGGGGAAGCTTTCTTT.

The V and J genes are TRBV18 and TRBJ2-5; 9 bases line up with TRBD2. Germline-derived CDR1 and CDR2 are KGHSH and LQKENI. J gave up 2 bases and V 0 bases, and 4 bases lay outside the gene matches. The CDR3 extends over 16 amino acids. The CDR3 DNA sequence: TGTGCCAGCTCACCACCCATACTAGCGGGTCAAGAGACCCAGTACTTC. Translated: CASSPPILAGQETQYF. Full variable domain (missing parts from reference TRBV18 and TRBJ2-5): NAGVMQNPRHLVRRRGQEARLRCSPMKGHSHVYWYRQLPEEGLKFMVYLQKENIIDESGMPKERFSAEFPKEGPSILRIQQVVRGDSAAYFCASSPPILAGQETQYFGPGTRLLVL.

The gene calls are TRBV27 and TRBJ2-7; D may be TRBD2 (5 bases). The CDR3 has 12 residues. V lost 8 bases and J 7 bases, leaving 15 bases between the germline ends. Germline values: CDR1 MNHEY, CDR2 SMNVEV (reference sequence). This chain's CDR3 is CASFRDPHEQYF. The DNA for the CDR3 is TGTGCCAGCTTCCGGGATCCGCATGAGCAGTACTTC.

The gene calls are TRBV11-3 and TRBJ2-7, with 11 nucleotides matching TRBD2. The CDR3 loop spans 16 amino acids. Germline lookup yields CDR1 SGHNT and CDR2 YENEEA. After removal of 1 base from V and 6 bases from J, the junction contained 8 bases not matched to a gene. CDR3 amino acids: CASSLGLAGGPAEQYF. CDR3 coding DNA: TGTGCCAGCAGCTTAGGGCTAGCGGGAGGCCCCGCCGAGCAGTACTTC.

This chain links TRBV18 with TRBJ2-5, with D possibly being TRBD2 (6 bases). The V and J ends lost 5 bases and 7 bases respectively, with 14 bases between them. The germline V gene has CDR1 KGHSH and CDR2 LQKENI. The CDR3 has 13 residues. The CDR3 DNA sequence: TGTGCCAGCTCAACCGGACTGGAGGGGACCCAGTACTTC. Translated: CASSTGLEGTQYF. The whole variable domain, filled in from reference TRBV18 and TRBJ2-5, reads NAGVMQNPRHLVRRRGQEARLRCSPMKGHSHVYWYRQLPEEGLKFMVYLQKENIIDESGMPKERFSAEFPKEGPSILRIQQVVRGDSAAYFCASSTGLEGTQYFGPGTRLLVL.

The V gene is TRBV6-1, the J gene TRBJ2-5; D is perhaps TRBD1 (6 bases). The V end lost 5 bases, the J end lost 4 bases, and 11 bases lay between the germline ends. This CDR3 is 13 amino acids long. From germline, CDR1 is MNHNS and CDR2 SASEGT. This CDR3 is CASSRTGLETQYF. CDR3 nucleotide sequence: TGTGCCAGCAGTAGAACAGGGTTAGAGACCCAGTACTTC.

The rearrangement uses TRBV6-5 and TRBJ1-3, with D perhaps matching TRBD1 (6 bases). The V end was cut by 7 bases, the J end by 0 bases, with 10 bases between. Germline loops: CDR1 MNHEY, CDR2 SVGAGI. The CDR3 loop spans 14 amino acids. The CDR3 protein is CASTRQASGNTIYF. In DNA, the CDR3 is TGTGCCAGCACGCGACAGGCCTCTGGAAACACCATATATTTT.

V and J are TRBV5-1 and TRBJ2-7; 11 nucleotides align to TRBD2. The trim removed 5 bases at V and 4 bases at J, leaving 14 bases unmatched. The CDR3 has 17 residues. CDR1 is SGHRS and CDR2 is YFSETQ in the germline V gene. The CDR3 reads CASSLPPGSGGAYEQYF. CDR3 nucleotides: TGCGCCAGCAGTCTACCGCCGGGTAGCGGGGGGGCGTACGAGCAGTACTTC.

This clone was recorded only once. This sample includes further DNA sequences coding for the same CDR3. This chain connects TRBV6-5 to TRBJ2-7, with D maybe TRBD2 (5 bases). V was shortened by 9 bases and J by 7 bases, with 13 bases between the two germline ends. Germline assignment: CDR1 MNHEY and CDR2 SVGAGI. The CDR3 runs 11 residues. CDR3 protein: CASSRGREQYF. CDR3 coding DNA: TGTGCCAGTTCACGGGGTCGGGAGCAGTACTTC.

This clone was seen only once. The rearrangement joins TRBV5-1 to TRBJ2-1; 8 bases match TRBD1. This CDR3 comprises 14 residues. Germline CDR1 and CDR2: SGHRS and YFSETQ. Trimming removed 4 bases from V and 4 bases from J; junction bases left unmatched: 4. Here the CDR3 DNA reads TGCGCCAGCAGCAAGGGACAGGAATACAATGAGCAGTTCTTC. Translated, it gives CASSKGQEYNEQFF.

V usage is TRBV2 and J usage is TRBJ2-5, with D possibly being TRBD2 (6 bases). Germline V lookup: CDR1 SNHLY, CDR2 FYNNEI. The V end lost 4 bases, the J end lost 5 bases, and 11 bases lay between the germline ends. The CDR3 sequence is 13 residues long. The CDR3 nucleotides read TGTGCCAGCAGTGGGGGGGAGATGGAGACCCAGTACTTC. Translating gives CASSGGEMETQYF.

The chain joins TRBV19 to TRBJ2-5, with D unresolved. Trimming removed 1 base at V and 5 bases at J, with 8 bases between. The CDR3 is 13 amino acids. Germline V gene sequence: CDR1 LNHDA, CDR2 SQIVND (reference sequence). The CDR3 region is CASSIAARETQYF. The CDR3 DNA follows: TGTGCCAGTAGTATAGCAGCGAGGGAGACCCAGTACTTC. Full variable domain (outside the CDR3, taken from reference TRBV19 and TRBJ2-5): DGGITQSPKYLFRKEGQNVTLSCEQNLNHDAMYWYRQDPGQGLRLIYYSQIVNDFQKGDIAEGYSVSREKKESFPLTVTSAQKNPTAFYLCASSIAARETQYFGPGTRLLVL.

The chain carries TRBV9 and TRBJ2-1; 11 bases map to TRBD2. The CDR3 spans 15 residues. V lost 4 bases, J lost 6 bases, and 6 bases stayed unmatched. Germline V gene data show CDR1 as SGDLS and CDR2 as YYNGEE. Here the CDR3 reads CASSRGLAVRNEQFF. In nucleotides, the CDR3 is TGTGCCAGCAGCCGGGGACTAGCGGTCCGCAATGAGCAGTTCTTC. Full variable domain (remainder filled in from reference TRBV9 and TRBJ2-1): DSGVTQTPKHLITATGQRVTLRCSPRSGDLSVYWYQQSLDQGLQFLIQYYNGEERAKGNILERFSAQQFPDLHSELNLSSLELGDSALYFCASSRGLAVRNEQFFGPGTRLTVL.

The J gene is TRBJ2-1, the V gene TRBV5-5; TRBD1 matches 11 bases. This CDR3 is 15 amino acids long. V shed 4 bases and J 5 bases; nucleotides not matched to a gene: 5. The germline V gene encodes CDR1 SGHKS and CDR2 YYEKEE (reference sequence). CDR3 nucleotides: TGTGCCAGCAGCCGGGGACAGGGGGTCGACAATGAGCAGTTCTTC. Translated, it gives CASSRGQGVDNEQFF.

The rearrangement links TRBV6-5 to TRBJ2-5, with a tentative D call TRBD1 (6 bases). CDR1 and CDR2 (germline): MNHEY, SVGAGI. Deletions cut 6 bases from V and 1 base from J, with 9 bases between. The CDR3 length is 13 residues. CDR3 protein: CASSNRVQETQYF. DNA for the CDR3: TGTGCCAGCAGCAACAGGGTCCAAGAGACCCAGTACTTC.

This rearrangement joins TRBV6-5 to TRBJ2-7; 10 bases match TRBD2. The CDR3 has 13 amino acids. With V trimmed by 5 bases and J by 5 bases, 3 bases remained unmatched. In germline, CDR1 is MNHEY, CDR2 SVGAGI. CDR3: CASSRTSGDEQYF. The DNA of the CDR3 is TGTGCCAGCAGTAGGACTAGCGGTGACGAGCAGTACTTC.

The chain couples TRBV6-1 to TRBJ2-1; maybe TRBD1 (5 bases). In germline, CDR1 is MNHNS, CDR2 SASEGT. The CDR3 has 15 amino acids. Trimming shortened V by 3 bases and J by 6 bases, and 15 bases separated the two germline ends. As DNA, the CDR3 is TGTGCCAGCAGTGATTCAGGGTATGCTTCCAATGAGCAGTTCTTC. The encoded protein is CASSDSGYASNEQFF.

This rearrangement joins TRBV4-1 to TRBJ2-2, with 10 bases matching TRBD2. The trim removed 3 bases at V and 2 bases at J, leaving 15 bases unmatched. The CDR3 is made up of 20 amino acids. Germline V gene lookup returns CDR1 MGHRA and CDR2 YSYEKL. Here the CDR3 DNA reads TGCGCCAGCAGCCAGGCCAAACTCGCTAGCGGGGGAGCAAACACCGGGGAGCTGTTTTTT. Translation: CASSQAKLASGGANTGELFF.

This chain links TRBV7-2 with TRBJ2-1; unclear D gene. The CDR3 runs 14 residues. V was pared by 1 base and J by 5 bases, with 9 bases between. Germline CDR1 reads SGHTA; CDR2 reads FQGNSA. CDR3 residues: CASSLGGTNNEQFF. As DNA, the CDR3 is TGTGCCAGCAGCTTAGGAGGAACCAACAATGAGCAGTTCTTC.

Only one count was recorded for this clone. The gene calls are TRBV6-5 and TRBJ2-5; D is perhaps TRBD2 (5 bases). V was shortened by 8 bases and J by 4 bases, with 14 bases between the two germline ends. This CDR3 has 13 residues. Germline V gene lookup returns CDR1 MNHEY and CDR2 SVGAGI. The DNA of the CDR3 is TGTGCCAGCCAGCGGACCCTAGGAGAGACCCAGTACTTC. It codes for CASQRTLGETQYF.

As DNA, the CDR3 is TGTGCCAGCAGCCCCGGAGGCAAGAGCTCCTACAATGAGCAGTTCTTC. Its protein product is CASSPGGKSSYNEQFF. The genes are TRBV28 and TRBJ2-1, with a weak D call TRBD2 (5 bases). Between the trimmed V and J ends, which lost 6 bases and 0 bases, there was a span of 15 bases. This CDR3 has 16 amino acids. The germline V gene has CDR1 MDHEN and CDR2 SYDVKM.

The rearrangement uses TRBV20-1 and TRBJ2-5; D gene ambiguous. V lost 6 bases and J 1 base, leaving 6 bases between the germline ends. Germline lookup yields CDR1 DFQATT and CDR2 SNEGSKA (reference sequence). This CDR3 contains 11 residues. In DNA form, the CDR3 reads TGCAGTGCCTTGAGCCAAGAGACCCAGTACTTC. It specifies CSALSQETQYF.

The chain couples TRBV5-1 to TRBJ2-5; D is uncertain. Deletions cut 0 bases from V and 5 bases from J, with 17 bases between. CDR1 and CDR2 from the germline V gene are SGHRS and YFSETQ. The CDR3 has 16 residues. The chain's CDR3 is CASSLDAASHGETQYF. CDR3 DNA sequence: TGCGCCAGCAGCTTGGATGCGGCGTCCCACGGGGAGACCCAGTACTTC.

The V call is TRBV18, the J call TRBJ2-5; 12 nucleotides line up with TRBD2. J lost 5 bases, V lost 2 bases, and 3 bases had no gene match. CDR3 length: 15 amino acids. Germline V gene data show CDR1 as KGHSH and CDR2 as LQKENI. The CDR3 DNA reads as TGTGCCAGCTCACCAGTGACTAGCGGGAGTGAGACCCAGTACTTC. It translates to CASSPVTSGSETQYF.

The V call is TRBV6-1, the J call TRBJ1-5, with TRBD1 identical over 10 bases. V trimming: 5 bases; J trimming: 4 bases; junction bases outside the gene matches: 5. Per the germline V gene, CDR1 is MNHNS and CDR2 is SASEGT. This CDR3 contains 15 residues. As DNA, the CDR3 is TGTGCCAGCAGTTTGGACAGGGGGGCTAATCAGCCCCAGCATTTT. Amino acid sequence: CASSLDRGANQPQHF.

The chain has TRBV7-9 and TRBJ2-3; TRBD2 matches 11 bases. Trimming at V came to 5 bases and at J to 11 bases, leaving 3 bases not matched to a gene. From germline, CDR1 is SEHNR and CDR2 FQNEAQ (reference sequence). This CDR3 has 12 amino acids. This CDR3 is CASSLTSGGQYF. DNA for the CDR3: TGTGCCAGCAGCCTAACTAGCGGGGGGCAGTATTTT.

The chain recombines TRBV28 with TRBJ2-3, with unresolved D. The CDR3 length is 12 residues. Trimming left V 2 bases short and J 4 bases short, with 4 bases between. Per the germline V gene, CDR1 is MDHEN and CDR2 is SYDVKM. This CDR3 reads CASSLRADTQYF. CDR3 DNA: TGTGCCAGCAGTTTAAGAGCAGATACGCAGTATTTT.

This clone was observed a few times. This chain uses TRBV6-1 with TRBJ2-2, with 7 positions matching TRBD1. The V and J ends lost 4 bases and 4 bases, in that order; junction bases with no gene match: 6. Germline CDR1 is MNHNS and CDR2 is SASEGT. The CDR3 is 15 residues long. The CDR3 nucleotides read TGTGCCAGCAGTGCCGGGACAGTTGGCACCGGGGAGCTGTTTTTT. This codes for CASSAGTVGTGELFF.

The V and J genes are TRBV27 and TRBJ1-5, with 7 bases matching TRBD1. V was pared by 5 bases and J by 2 bases, with 6 bases of the junction left unmatched. The V gene's germline CDR1 is MNHEY and CDR2 SMNVEV (reference sequence). The CDR3 extends over 15 amino acids. The chain's CDR3 is CASSPDRVGNQPQHF. The CDR3 bases are TGTGCCAGCAGTCCTGACAGGGTGGGCAATCAGCCCCAGCATTTT.

The rearrangement joins TRBV5-1 to TRBJ2-1; 14 bases line up with TRBD2. CDR1 and CDR2 (germline): SGHRS, YFSETQ. This CDR3 region has 16 residues. Trimming cost V 4 bases and J 9 bases; bases outside gene matches: 9. The CDR3 sequence: CASSPGETSGGAEQFF. The CDR3 DNA follows: TGCGCCAGCAGCCCAGGTGAGACTAGCGGGGGGGCTGAGCAGTTCTTC.